This T cell receptor beta chain originates from a study of shared clonotypes between healthy human individuals. Points from the study as a whole: Some clonotypes were shared by all four sorted-subset donors, while others were not shared. The non-shared ones had lower generation probabilities than the shared ones.

Trimming cost V 6 bases and J 5 bases, with 16 bases left between them. Germline V gives CDR1 SNHLY, CDR2 FYNNEI. The CDR3 contains 14 residues. The donors, healthy adults who were HIV-negative, had experienced no recent acute infections or vaccinations. Naive CD45RA+ and memory CD45RA-negative subsets were split from CD4+ cells. This clone was detected once. Antigen specificity is unknown. In the original analysis: Junction-only sequences without quality scores came from ImmunoSEQ, so filtering differed. Assay used: immunoSEQ multiplex PCR; TCRdb lists only in-frame clones, some missing. The DNA was the basis for D and trimming; V, J and clone size are from that table. Altogether roughly 1,000,000 clones are present, about 84% being singletons, with the ten largest covering approximately 0.52%.

This receptor was identified in a man between 18 and 35 years old in good health. Some clones in this sample may be carry-over from other donors' samples. The chain recombines TRBV2 with TRBJ1-2; TRBD1 is a possible D gene (6 bases). Sequencing was performed on memory CD4+ T cells from PBMCs. The subset is: CD45RA-negative fraction. The CDR3 coding sequence is TGTGCCAGCAGCTCCCGGGACACATTTTATGGCTACACCTTC. Encoded protein: CASSSRDTFYGYTF.